These 21 T cell receptor beta chains came from one sample sequenced in a study of CD8 T cells in Susac syndrome. RNA, at about 0.45 to 1 ug, was reverse transcribed with random hexamers. One entry per CDR3 protein, called by TCRdb with MiXCR from the immunoSEQ multiplex PCR reads. This sample carries about 150,000 distinct CDR3 sequences, about 96% of them seen once, and the ten largest clones take approximately 0.12%. The sequencing sample was made of CD4+ T cells from PBMCs. The origin of the receptors is a human donor with Susac syndrome.

CDR3 sequence reads: CASSHPGQTYEQYF. In DNA form, the CDR3 reads TGTGCCAGCAGCCATCCGGGACAGACCTACGAGCAGTACTTC. The chain has TRBV14 and TRBJ2-7, with 7 bases that match TRBD1. The CDR3 consists of 14 residues. With V trimmed by 3 bases and J by 2 bases, 4 bases remained unmatched. Looked up from germline, CDR1 is SGHDN and CDR2 is FVKESK.

The chain is built from TRBV3-1 and TRBJ2-5; 8 bases map to TRBD1. CDR1 and CDR2 from the germline V gene are LGHDT and YNNKEL (reference sequence). V dropped 3 bases and J dropped 9; count of bases not matched to a gene: 12. This CDR3 spans 15 amino acids. The CDR3: CASSQTTGAQGAQYF. Written as DNA, the CDR3 is TGTGCCAGCAGCCAGACGACAGGGGCCCAGGGGGCCCAGTACTTC.

The chain links TRBV4-2 to TRBJ1-4; 8 bases agree with TRBD1. J lost 7 bases, V lost 4 bases, and 8 bases had no gene match. Germline V lookup: CDR1 LGHNA, CDR2 YNFKEQ. The CDR3 runs 15 residues. The CDR3 bases are TGTGCCAGCAGCCCCCGGACAGGGACGGGTGAAAAACTGTTTTTT. Translating it yields CASSPRTGTGEKLFF.

The V gene is TRBV30, the J gene TRBJ1-3; D call uncertain. V was shortened by 0 bases and J by 4 bases, with 4 bases between the two germline ends. From germline, CDR1 is GTSNPN and CDR2 SVGIG (reference sequence). The CDR3 contains 12 residues. CDR3 sequence reads: CAWSVGGNTIYF. In DNA, the CDR3 is TGTGCCTGGAGTGTTGGGGGAAACACCATATATTTT.

The chain joins TRBV19 to TRBJ1-1; unclear D gene. CDR3 length: 14 amino acids. From germline, CDR1 is LNHDA and CDR2 SQIVND (reference sequence). The V end lost 5 bases, the J end lost 1 base, and 11 bases lay between the germline ends. The CDR3 DNA sequence: TGTGCCAGTAGTTCTCTGACGGGGAACACTGAAGCTTTCTTT. Protein: CASSSLTGNTEAFF.

This sequence joins TRBV9 and TRBJ1-6, with D hard to call. Germline V gives CDR1 SGDLS, CDR2 YYNGEE. This CDR3 is built from 12 residues. V gave up 2 bases and J gave up 7 bases, with 4 bases separating them. CDR3 in DNA: TGTGCCAGCAGCGTGCCCAATTCACCCCTCCACTTT. It codes for CASSVPNSPLHF.

The chain employs TRBV6-5 and TRBJ2-1, with 7 bases identical to TRBD1. The CDR3 has 14 residues. Trimming at V came to 5 bases and at J to 5 bases, leaving 6 bases not matched to a gene. The germline V gene encodes CDR1 MNHEY and CDR2 SVGAGI. The CDR3: CASSDYGTDNEQFF. The CDR3 DNA follows: TGTGCCAGCAGTGACTACGGGACAGACAATGAGCAGTTCTTC.

The chain links TRBV18 to TRBJ2-1; D could derive from TRBD1 or TRBD2 (6 bases each). This CDR3 comprises 14 residues. Between the trimmed V and J ends, which lost 2 bases and 7 bases, there was a span of 12 bases. The germline gives CDR1 KGHSH, CDR2 LQKENI. CDR3 amino acids: CASSPRGALNEQFF. The CDR3 coding sequence is TGTGCCAGCTCACCAAGGGGGGCGTTAAATGAGCAGTTCTTC.

The rearrangement joins TRBV9 to TRBJ2-2, with D perhaps matching TRBD1 (6 bases). V lost 3 bases, J lost 4 bases, and 13 bases lay in between. The CDR3 covers 15 residues. Germline CDR1 and CDR2: SGDLS and YYNGEE. CDR3 loop: CASSGTGSSTGELFF. The CDR3 DNA reads TGTGCCAGCAGCGGCACAGGGTCAAGCACCGGGGAGCTGTTTTTT.

The chain employs TRBV13 and TRBJ2-4; a weak D match, TRBD1 (6 bases). Between the trimmed V and J ends, which lost 7 bases and 0 bases, there was a span of 13 bases. Germline V gives CDR1 PRHDT, CDR2 FYEKMQ (reference sequence). The length of the CDR3 is 15 residues. The CDR3 here is CASTPTGLAKNIQYF. As DNA, the CDR3 is TGTGCCAGCACCCCGACAGGACTAGCCAAAAACATTCAGTACTTC.

The chain couples TRBV7-2 to TRBJ2-2; D is ambiguous. Germline V gives CDR1 SGHTA, CDR2 FQGNSA. Between the trimmed V and J ends, which lost 7 bases and 7 bases, there was a span of 10 bases. The CDR3 consists of 12 residues. In DNA, the CDR3 is TGTGCCAGCACCCTTGGTGGCGGGGAGCTGTTTTTT. Amino acid sequence: CASTLGGGELFF.

This sequence joins TRBV5-1 and TRBJ1-1; the D gene is possibly TRBD1 (6 bases). CDR1 is SGHRS and CDR2 is YFSETQ in the germline V gene. V was cut by 3 bases and J by 10 bases, with 10 bases left in between. CDR3 length: 11 residues. The CDR3 DNA sequence: TGCGCCAGCAGCTCCTCGACAGGAGCTTTCTTT. It specifies CASSSSTGAFF.

The CDR3 DNA follows: TGCAGCGTTTTTGGGGGGTCTGAAGCTTTCTTT. This encodes CSVFGGSEAFF. The gene calls are TRBV29-1 and TRBJ1-1; TRBD1 is a possible D gene (5 bases). V shed 5 bases and J shed 6 bases, with 10 bases lying between them. Germline CDR1 SQVTM, CDR2 ANQGSEA. This CDR3 region has 11 residues.

The chain is built from TRBV15 and TRBJ1-5, with no clear D. Trimming shortened V by 2 bases and J by 7 bases, and 24 bases separated the two germline ends. Germline V CDR1 and CDR2: LNHNV, YYDKDF (reference sequence). This CDR3 has 18 residues. The CDR3 sequence: CATSRPSGKEGGWQPQHF. The CDR3 DNA sequence: TGTGCCACCAGCAGACCATCAGGAAAGGAGGGCGGCTGGCAGCCCCAGCATTTT.

J is TRBJ1-5 and V is TRBV20-1; the match to TRBD1 covers 7 bases. CDR3 length: 14 residues. CDR1 and CDR2 from the germline V gene are DFQATT and SNEGSKA (reference sequence). Trimming cost V 1 base and J 3 bases; bases outside gene matches: 3. The CDR3 here is CSARVGTANQPQHF. In DNA, the CDR3 is TGCAGTGCTAGAGTTGGGACAGCCAATCAGCCCCAGCATTTT.

The chain joins TRBV15 to TRBJ2-6; 7 nucleotides match TRBD1. V lost 6 bases, J lost 2 bases, and 1 base stayed unmatched. CDR1 and CDR2 (germline): LNHNV, YYDKDF (reference sequence). The CDR3 spans 14 residues. The CDR3 region has the DNA TGTGCCACCAGAACAGGGGCTGGGGCCAACGTCCTGACTTTC. Protein: CATRTGAGANVLTF. Complete variable domain (other parts from reference TRBV15 and TRBJ2-6): DAMVIQNPRYQVTQFGKPVTLSCSQTLNHNVMYWYQQKSSQAPKLLFHYYDKDFNNEADTPDNFQSRRPNTSFCFLDIRSPGLGDTAMYLCATRTGAGANVLTFGAGSRLTVL.

The J gene is TRBJ2-7, the V gene TRBV4-3; TRBD2 might be the D (5 bases). Trimming left V 0 bases short and J 0 bases short, with 27 bases between. The CDR3 has 21 amino acids. CDR1 LGHNA and CDR2 YSLEER come from the germline V gene. CDR3 nucleotides: TGCGCCAGCAGCCAAGATCCGCTAGCAACCCATGGTACAGCCGGCTCCTACGAGCAGTACTTC. Residues: CASSQDPLATHGTAGSYEQYF.

This chain links TRBV19 with TRBJ2-7; possibly TRBD2 for D (5 bases). This CDR3 has 15 amino acids. Germline V gene lookup returns CDR1 LNHDA and CDR2 SQIVND (reference sequence). V lost 4 bases and J lost 3, with 16 bases in between. CDR3 sequence (DNA): TGTGCCAGTAGTAGTGCGGGTGTGTTGGTCTACGAGCAGTACTTC. The encoded protein is CASSSAGVLVYEQYF.

The rearrangement joins TRBV7-9 to TRBJ2-5; 11 bases fit TRBD2. This CDR3 comprises 14 residues. Looked up from germline, CDR1 is SEHNR and CDR2 is FQNEAQ (reference sequence). V was pared by 5 bases and J by 5 bases, with 4 bases of the junction left unmatched. CDR3 DNA sequence: TGTGCCAGCAGCCGAACTAGCGGGAGTGAGACCCAGTACTTC. Translating it yields CASSRTSGSETQYF.

This rearrangement joins TRBV14 to TRBJ2-4; the D gene is possibly TRBD1 (5 bases). In germline, CDR1 is SGHDN, CDR2 FVKESK. The CDR3 has 15 amino acids. V was trimmed by 0 bases and J by 8 bases, leaving 14 bases between them. The CDR3 sequence is CASSQDAGFRDIQYF. The CDR3 bases are TGTGCCAGCAGCCAAGATGCAGGGTTCCGTGACATTCAGTACTTC. Full variable domain (outside the CDR3, taken from reference TRBV14 and TRBJ2-4): EAGVTQFPSHSVIEKGQTVTLRCDPISGHDNLYWYRRVMGKEIKFLLHFVKESKQDESGMPNNRFLAERTGGTYSTLKVQPAELEDSGVYFCASSQDAGFRDIQYFGAGTRLSVL.

This sequence joins TRBV3-1 and TRBJ2-1; 8 positions agree with TRBD2. Per the germline V gene, CDR1 is LGHDT and CDR2 is YNNKEL (reference sequence). This CDR3 is 14 amino acids long. J gave up 5 bases and V 7 bases, and 7 bases lay outside the gene matches. As DNA, the CDR3 is TGTGCCAGCAAATCACTAGCGGAACACAATGAGCAGTTCTTC. This sequence encodes CASKSLAEHNEQFF.